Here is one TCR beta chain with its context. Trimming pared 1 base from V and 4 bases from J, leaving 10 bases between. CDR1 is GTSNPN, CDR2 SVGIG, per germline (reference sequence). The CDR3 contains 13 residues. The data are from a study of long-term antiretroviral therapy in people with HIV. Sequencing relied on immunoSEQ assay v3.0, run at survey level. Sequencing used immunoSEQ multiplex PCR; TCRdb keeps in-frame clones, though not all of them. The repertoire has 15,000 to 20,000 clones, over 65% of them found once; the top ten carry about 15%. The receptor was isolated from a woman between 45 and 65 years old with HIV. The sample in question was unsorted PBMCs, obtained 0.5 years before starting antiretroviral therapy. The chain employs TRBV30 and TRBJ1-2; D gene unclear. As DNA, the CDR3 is TGTGCCTGGAGTGGCAAGGCGAGCTATGGCTACACCTTC. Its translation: CAWSGKASYGYTF.